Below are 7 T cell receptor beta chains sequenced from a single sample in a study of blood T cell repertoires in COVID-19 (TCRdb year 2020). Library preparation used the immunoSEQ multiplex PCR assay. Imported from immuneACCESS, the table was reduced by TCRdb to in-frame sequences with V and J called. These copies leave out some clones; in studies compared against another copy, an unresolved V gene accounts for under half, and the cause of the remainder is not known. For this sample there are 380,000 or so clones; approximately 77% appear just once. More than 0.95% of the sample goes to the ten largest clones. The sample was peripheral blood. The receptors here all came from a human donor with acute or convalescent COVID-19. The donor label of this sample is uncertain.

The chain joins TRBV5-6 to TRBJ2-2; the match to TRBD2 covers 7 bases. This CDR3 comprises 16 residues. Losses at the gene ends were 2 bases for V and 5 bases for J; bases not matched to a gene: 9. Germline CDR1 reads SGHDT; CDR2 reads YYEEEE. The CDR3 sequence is CASSFRLTGGTGELFF. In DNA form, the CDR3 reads TGTGCCAGCAGCTTTAGACTCACGGGGGGTACCGGGGAGCTGTTTTTT. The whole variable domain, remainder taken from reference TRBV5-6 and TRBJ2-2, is DAGVTQSPTHLIKTRGQQVTLRCSPKSGHDTVSWYQQALGQGPQFIFQYYEEEERQRGNFPDRFSGHQFPNYSSELNVNALLLGDSALYLCASSFRLTGGTGELFFGEGSRLTVL.

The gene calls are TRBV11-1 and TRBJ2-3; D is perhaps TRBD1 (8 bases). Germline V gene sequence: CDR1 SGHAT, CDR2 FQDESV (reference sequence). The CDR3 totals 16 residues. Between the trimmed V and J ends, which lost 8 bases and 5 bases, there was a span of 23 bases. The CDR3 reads CASRRGGVRGQDTQYF. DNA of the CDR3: TGTGCCAGCCGCCGTGGGGGGGTCAGGGGGCAAGATACGCAGTATTTT.

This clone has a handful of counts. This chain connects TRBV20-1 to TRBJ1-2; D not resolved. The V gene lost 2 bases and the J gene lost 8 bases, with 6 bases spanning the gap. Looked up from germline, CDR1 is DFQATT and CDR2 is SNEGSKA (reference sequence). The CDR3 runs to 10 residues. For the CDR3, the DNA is TGCAGTGCTAGACTAGGAGGCTACACCTTC. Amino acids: CSARLGGYTF.

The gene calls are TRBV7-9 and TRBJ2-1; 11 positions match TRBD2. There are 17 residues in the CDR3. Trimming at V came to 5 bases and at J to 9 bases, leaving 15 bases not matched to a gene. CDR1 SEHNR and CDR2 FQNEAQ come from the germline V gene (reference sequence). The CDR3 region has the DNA TGTGCCAGCAGCCGCCAACCCGTAGCGGGGGGGGCTGGTGAGCAGTTCTTC. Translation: CASSRQPVAGGAGEQFF.

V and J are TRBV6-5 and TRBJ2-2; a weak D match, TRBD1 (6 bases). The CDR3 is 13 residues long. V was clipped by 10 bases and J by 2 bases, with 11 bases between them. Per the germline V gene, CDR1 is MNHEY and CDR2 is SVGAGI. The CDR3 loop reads CATRDTNTGELFF. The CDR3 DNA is TGTGCCACCCGGGACACTAACACCGGGGAGCTGTTTTTT.

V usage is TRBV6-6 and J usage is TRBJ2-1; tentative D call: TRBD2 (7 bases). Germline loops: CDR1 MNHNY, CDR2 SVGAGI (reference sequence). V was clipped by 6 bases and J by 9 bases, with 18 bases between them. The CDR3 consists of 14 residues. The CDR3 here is CASSPPRGATEQFF. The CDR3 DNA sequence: TGTGCCAGCAGCCCCCCCCGGGGGGCAACTGAGCAGTTCTTC.

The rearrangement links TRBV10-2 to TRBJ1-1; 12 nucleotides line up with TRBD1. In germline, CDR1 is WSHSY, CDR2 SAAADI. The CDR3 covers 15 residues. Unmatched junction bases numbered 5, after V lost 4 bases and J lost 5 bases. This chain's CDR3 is CASSGWDRGRTEAFF. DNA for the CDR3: TGCGCCAGCAGTGGGTGGGACAGGGGGCGAACTGAAGCTTTCTTT.